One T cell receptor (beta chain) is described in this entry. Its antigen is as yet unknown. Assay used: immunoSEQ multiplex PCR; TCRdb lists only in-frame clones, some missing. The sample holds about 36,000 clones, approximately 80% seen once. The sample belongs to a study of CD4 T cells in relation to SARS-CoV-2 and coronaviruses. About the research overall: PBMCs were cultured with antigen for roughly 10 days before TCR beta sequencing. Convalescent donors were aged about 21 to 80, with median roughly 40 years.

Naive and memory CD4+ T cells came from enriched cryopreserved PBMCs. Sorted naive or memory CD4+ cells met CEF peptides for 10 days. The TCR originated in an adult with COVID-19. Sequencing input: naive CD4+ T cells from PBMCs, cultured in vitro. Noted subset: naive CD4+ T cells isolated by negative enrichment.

The CDR3 nucleotides are TGTGCCAGCAGCTTAGGGGTGGAGGGGGCGCGTGAAAAACTGTTTTTT. Translating gives CASSLGVEGAREKLFF. The gene calls are TRBV7-2 and TRBJ1-4, with 7 bases identical to TRBD1. The CDR3 is 16 residues long. V lost 1 base to trimming and J lost 7 bases; unmatched junction nucleotides: 9. The germline CDR1 and CDR2 sequences are SGHTA and FQGNSA.